Reported below is one TCR beta chain. What it recognizes is unknown. Germline V gene sequence: CDR1 MNHNS, CDR2 SASEGT. The CDR3 spans 12 residues. V was trimmed by 6 bases and J by 1 base, leaving 6 bases between them. Constant-region reverse primers amplified full-length variable regions, followed by semi-nested Nested Universal Primer A PCR. TCRdb independently ran MiXCR on the 5' RACE reads; one entry per CDR3 protein. Of roughly 40,000 distinct CDR3 sequences detected, roughly 27% appear once; the ten largest clones hold roughly 3.7%. Memory CD4+ T cells were sorted as CD4+CD45RO+CD25- cells. General observations from the study: Tumor Tregs overlapped most with tumor, then blood, naive CD4+ cells.

Material: memory CD4+ T cells sorted from a lymph node. The subset is: memory CD4+ T cells, CD4+CD45RO+CD25-. The chain recombines TRBV6-1 with TRBJ1-2, with D unresolved. The origin of this receptor is a female donor with breast cancer. The CDR3 bases are TGTGCCAGCAGCTTCAATAACTATGGCTACACCTTC. It specifies CASSFNNYGYTF.